Below, 32 T cell receptor beta chains from the same sample are listed, as sequenced in a study of STAT5B mutations in CD4+ large granular lymphocyte leukemia. Sequencing was performed with immunoSEQ multiplex PCR; in TCRdb, only in-frame clones are kept and a portion is missing. This sample has around 34,000 clones; around four fifths occur once, and the top ten carry around 4.5%. The sequencing sample was made of CD4+ T cells from blood buffy coats. The receptors originated from a human donor in good health.

The chain couples TRBV18 to TRBJ2-5; 9 bases match TRBD2. The CDR3 consists of 15 residues. The germline V gene encodes CDR1 KGHSH and CDR2 LQKENI. The trim removed 3 bases at V and 5 bases at J, leaving 7 bases unmatched. The CDR3 is CASSPVSGSLETQYF. DNA for the CDR3: TGTGCCAGCTCACCGGTTAGCGGGAGTCTTGAGACCCAGTACTTC.

The V and J genes are TRBV10-3 and TRBJ2-1; D may be TRBD2 (6 bases). CDR3 length: 12 amino acids. Germline V gene data show CDR1 as ENHRY and CDR2 as SYGVKD. Trimming removed 0 bases at V and 10 bases at J, with 7 bases between. Here the CDR3 reads CAISESEGEQFF. The CDR3, as DNA: TGTGCCATCAGTGAGTCGGAGGGAGAGCAGTTCTTC.

The chain recombines TRBV7-9 with TRBJ2-2; D uncertain. Germline lookup yields CDR1 SEHNR and CDR2 FQNEAQ (reference sequence). There are 14 residues in the CDR3. V was clipped by 3 bases and J by 1 base, with 6 bases between them. The CDR3 nucleotides read TGTGCCAGCAGCTTTAGCAGGAACACCGGGGAGCTGTTTTTT. Its protein is CASSFSRNTGELFF. Supplemented by reference TRBV7-9 and TRBJ2-2, the full variable domain reads DTGVSQNPRHKITKRGQNVTFRCDPISEHNRLYWYRQTLGQGPEFLTYFQNEAQLEKSRLLSDRFSAERPKGSFSTLEIQRTEQGDSAMYLCASSFSRNTGELFFGEGSRLTVL.

This rearrangement joins TRBV21-1 to TRBJ2-4. TRBV21-1 is classified as a pseudogene. The CDR3 has 16 residues. CDR3 loop: CASSKGKGPAKNIQYF. The DNA of the CDR3 is TGTGCCAGCAGCAAAGGGAAAGGTCCAGCCAAAAACATTCAGTACTTC.

This chain links TRBV7-2 with TRBJ1-1; a possible D gene is TRBD1 (5 bases). The CDR3 runs to 12 residues. CDR1 SGHTA and CDR2 FQGNSA come from the germline V gene. Trimming pared 3 bases from V and 8 bases from J, leaving 10 bases between. CDR3 sequence: CASSFRGKEAFF. In nucleotides, the CDR3 is TGTGCCAGCAGCTTTAGGGGAAAAGAAGCTTTCTTT.

The chain recombines TRBV28 with TRBJ1-2, with D hard to call. There are 17 residues in the CDR3. Germline V gene sequence: CDR1 MDHEN, CDR2 SYDVKM. Trimming removed 3 bases from V and 4 bases from J, with 21 bases in between. CDR3 DNA: TGTGCCAGCAGTTTCTCAGCCCGGTGGCCCACTAGCTATGGCTACACCTTC. The encoded protein is CASSFSARWPTSYGYTF.

The chain recombines TRBV28 with TRBJ2-5; 10 bases match TRBD2. Germline CDR1 is MDHEN and CDR2 is SYDVKM. Trimming removed 4 bases from V and 5 bases from J; junction bases left unmatched: 4. The CDR3 extends over 14 amino acids. The CDR3 coding sequence is TGTGCCAGCAGTTCTAGCGGGAGTAAGGAGACCCAGTACTTC. It encodes CASSSSGSKETQYF.

This sequence joins TRBV2 and TRBJ2-1; D call uncertain. CDR1 SNHLY and CDR2 FYNNEI come from the germline V gene. V gave up 6 bases and J gave up 0 bases, with 6 bases separating them. The CDR3 spans 13 residues. The DNA for the CDR3 is TGTGCCAGCAGGGTCAGCTCCTACAATGAGCAGTTCTTC. Translation: CASRVSSYNEQFF.

The gene calls are TRBV27 and TRBJ2-3; weak D call: TRBD2 (6 bases). CDR1 and CDR2 (germline): MNHEY, SMNVEV (reference sequence). The CDR3 length is 17 residues. The germline V and J ends were trimmed by 4 bases and 2 bases, with 19 bases remaining between them. The CDR3 spells CASSSLLIAAITDTQYF. DNA for the CDR3: TGTGCCAGCAGTTCGCTGTTGATAGCGGCCATCACAGATACGCAGTATTTT.

The chain carries TRBV27 and TRBJ2-1; TRBD1 matches at 10 bases. Germline CDR1 is MNHEY and CDR2 is SMNVEV (reference sequence). J gave up 8 bases and V 8 bases, and 9 bases lay outside the gene matches. CDR3 length: 14 residues. CDR3 amino acids: CASGGQGSRYEQFF. The CDR3 DNA sequence: TGTGCCAGCGGGGGACAGGGGAGCAGGTATGAGCAGTTCTTC.

The chain links TRBV27 to TRBJ2-3; 9 nucleotides match TRBD2. Per the germline V gene, CDR1 is MNHEY and CDR2 is SMNVEV (reference sequence). CDR3 length: 15 amino acids. Germline trimming cut 6 bases from V and 8 bases from J; bases unmatched to any gene: 12. The CDR3 protein is CASRRAGGGSGTQYF. The CDR3 DNA is TGTGCCAGCAGGAGAGCGGGAGGAGGGTCGGGTACGCAGTATTTT.

Here the CDR3 reads CASSEKEHREQYF. The CDR3 bases are TGCGCCAGCAGTGAGAAGGAACATCGCGAGCAGTACTTC. J is TRBJ2-7 and V is TRBV10-1; D unclear. CDR1 is WNHNN and CDR2 is SYGVQD in the germline V gene (reference sequence). The CDR3 contains 13 residues. V dropped 2 bases and J dropped 6 bases, with 11 bases sitting between them.

This rearrangement joins TRBV7-9 to TRBJ1-5; no firm D call. The V gene lost 5 bases and the J gene lost 0 bases, with 5 bases spanning the gap. CDR1 SEHNR and CDR2 FQNEAQ come from the germline V gene (reference sequence). This CDR3 spans 13 amino acids. CDR3 protein: CASSRDSNQPQHF. CDR3 DNA: TGTGCCAGCAGCCGGGATAGCAATCAGCCCCAGCATTTT.

The chain recombines TRBV4-1 with TRBJ1-6, with D maybe TRBD1 (5 bases). The ends were cut back, 6 bases at V and 10 bases at J, with 16 bases in the middle. Germline V gives CDR1 MGHRA, CDR2 YSYEKL. The CDR3 spans 14 residues. In DNA, the CDR3 is TGCGCCAGCAGACAGCAGGGAAAGGGGTCACCCCTCCACTTT. Its protein product is CASRQQGKGSPLHF.

V and J are TRBV9 and TRBJ2-3, with TRBD2 matching over 12 bases. The CDR3 is 16 residues long. V lost 4 bases to trimming and J lost 5 bases; unmatched junction nucleotides: 8. CDR1 is SGDLS and CDR2 is YYNGEE in the germline V gene. The CDR3 sequence is CASSPPGLAGLDTQYF. The CDR3 nucleotides are TGTGCCAGCAGCCCACCGGGACTAGCGGGTTTAGATACGCAGTATTTT.

This clone was observed a single time. CDR3 protein: CASSQGDGGSTDTQYF. The CDR3 region has the DNA TGTGCCAGCAGCCAAGGGGACGGCGGGAGCACAGATACGCAGTATTTT. The rearrangement uses TRBV4-2 and TRBJ2-3; D may correspond to TRBD1 or TRBD2 (5 bases each). Germline lookup yields CDR1 LGHNA and CDR2 YNFKEQ. This CDR3 contains 16 residues. Trimming removed 1 base from V and 0 bases from J, with 11 bases in between.

The chain is built from TRBV5-4 and TRBJ2-5, with 10 bases aligning to TRBD2. There are 15 residues in the CDR3. CDR1 is SGHNT, CDR2 YYREEE, per germline (reference sequence). J gave up 4 bases and V 1 base, and 4 bases lay outside the gene matches. The CDR3 spells CASSLKREGRETQYF. The CDR3 DNA reads as TGTGCCAGCAGCTTGAAGCGGGAGGGCCGAGAGACCCAGTACTTC.

V is TRBV6-5 and J is TRBJ1-6; TRBD1 might be the D (6 bases). V lost 10 bases to trimming and J lost 6 bases, with 13 bases between them. The CDR3 length is 13 residues. Germline V gene sequence: CDR1 MNHEY, CDR2 SVGAGI. For the CDR3, the DNA is TGTGCCACCACTCCAGGGGTTAATTCACCCCTCCACTTT. Amino acids: CATTPGVNSPLHF.

The gene calls are TRBV25-1 and TRBJ2-5; the match to TRBD2 covers 8 bases. Germline V gene data show CDR1 as MGHDK and CDR2 as SYGVNS. Unmatched junction bases numbered 2, after V lost 4 bases and J lost 4 bases. This CDR3 comprises 13 residues. CDR3 in amino acids: CASSALAGETQYF. The CDR3 bases are TGTGCCAGCAGTGCCCTAGCGGGAGAGACCCAGTACTTC.

The chain recombines TRBV28 with TRBJ1-2; 12 bases map to TRBD1. Germline V gene data show CDR1 as MDHEN and CDR2 as SYDVKM. The V and J ends lost 2 bases and 2 bases, in that order; junction bases with no gene match: 3. The CDR3 spans 16 residues. CDR3 in amino acids: CASSLGGTGGNYGYTF. CDR3 nucleotide sequence: TGTGCCAGCAGTTTAGGCGGGACAGGGGGCAACTATGGCTACACCTTC.

The rearrangement uses TRBV19 and TRBJ1-4, with TRBD1 matching over 8 bases. Germline V lookup: CDR1 LNHDA, CDR2 SQIVND (reference sequence). The CDR3 has 13 residues. The trim removed 9 bases at V and 5 bases at J, leaving 5 bases unmatched. DNA for the CDR3: TGTGCCAGCTCGACAGGGGAAAATGAAAAACTGTTTTTT. Encoded protein: CASSTGENEKLFF.

The chain is built from TRBV9 and TRBJ2-1; no clear D. The germline CDR1 and CDR2 sequences are SGDLS and YYNGEE. This CDR3 has 12 residues. The V and J ends lost 4 bases and 9 bases respectively, with 11 bases between them. CDR3 nucleotides: TGTGCCAGCAGCCACCTAGAGAGTGAGCAGTTCTTC. Protein: CASSHLESEQFF.

The gene calls are TRBV7-9 and TRBJ2-5, with 8 bases identical to TRBD1. J gave up 4 bases and V 5 bases, and 6 bases lay outside the gene matches. The CDR3 is 14 residues long. CDR1 is SEHNR and CDR2 is FQNEAQ in the germline V gene (reference sequence). This CDR3 reads CASSPGTGLETQYF. The DNA of the CDR3 is TGTGCCAGCAGCCCCGGGACAGGATTAGAGACCCAGTACTTC.

The chain has TRBV15 and TRBJ1-2, with a tentative D call TRBD1 (5 bases). The CDR3 contains 11 residues. V was trimmed by 9 bases and J by 4 bases, leaving 9 bases between them. Germline V gene lookup returns CDR1 LNHNV and CDR2 YYDKDF (reference sequence). CDR3 bases: TGTGCCACTGGCGGGGGCTATGGCTACACCTTC. Amino acid sequence: CATGGGYGYTF.

The count of this clone is one. The chain joins TRBV29-1 to TRBJ2-7, with TRBD2 matching 8 bases. There are 15 residues in the CDR3. Per germline, CDR1 SQVTM and CDR2 ANQGSEA. With V trimmed by 4 bases and J by 3 bases, 11 bases remained unmatched. The CDR3 here is CSVVGGVPVHYEQYF. CDR3 nucleotides: TGCAGCGTTGTCGGGGGGGTCCCAGTCCACTACGAGCAGTACTTC.

The chain links TRBV10-3 to TRBJ2-3, with TRBD2 matching over 12 bases. The CDR3 length is 15 residues. Germline trimming cut 10 bases from V and 2 bases from J; bases unmatched to any gene: 7. Germline-derived CDR1 and CDR2 are ENHRY and SYGVKD. The CDR3 region has the DNA TGTGCCACCACACTAGCGGGAGGATTCACAGATACGCAGTATTTT. Amino acid sequence: CATTLAGGFTDTQYF.

This clone was recorded only once. The V call is TRBV28, the J call TRBJ2-7; D is unresolved. Germline V gene sequence: CDR1 MDHEN, CDR2 SYDVKM. With 7 bases removed from V and 3 bases from J, the gap between germline ends came to 16 bases. The CDR3 extends over 14 amino acids. The CDR3 sequence: CASTSAGTHYEQYF. CDR3 in DNA: TGTGCCAGCACCTCGGCCGGAACCCACTACGAGCAGTACTTC.

This chain uses TRBV18 with TRBJ2-2, with a weak D call TRBD2 (5 bases). Trimming took off 3 bases at V and 3 bases at J, with 11 bases between the two ends. Germline V gene sequence: CDR1 KGHSH, CDR2 LQKENI. The length of the CDR3 is 15 residues. The CDR3 DNA is TGTGCCAGCTCACCCACCACTAGGGACACCGGGGAGCTGTTTTTT. Encoded protein: CASSPTTRDTGELFF.

The gene calls are TRBV10-3 and TRBJ2-1; no reliable D call. CDR3 length: 12 amino acids. V was trimmed by 8 bases and J by 9 bases, leaving 14 bases between them. Germline values: CDR1 ENHRY, CDR2 SYGVKD. The CDR3 loop is CAIGGQRTEQFF. For the CDR3, the DNA is TGTGCCATCGGCGGCCAACGCACTGAGCAGTTCTTC.

V usage is TRBV5-5 and J usage is TRBJ2-1; no clear D gene. The V end lost 3 bases, the J end lost 0 bases, and 7 bases lay between the germline ends. This CDR3 spans 14 amino acids. Germline CDR1 SGHKS, CDR2 YYEKEE (reference sequence). CDR3 nucleotides: TGTGCCAGCAGCTCCCGGGTCTCCTACAATGAGCAGTTCTTC. This sequence encodes CASSSRVSYNEQFF. Looking up the rest from reference TRBV5-5 and TRBJ2-1 gives the full variable domain: DAGVTQSPTHLIKTRGQQVTLRCSPISGHKSVSWYQQVLGQGPQFIFQYYEKEERGRGNFPDRFSARQFPNYSSELNVNALLLGDSALYLCASSSRVSYNEQFFGPGTRLTVL.

The chain combines TRBV7-2 with TRBJ2-3; 9 nucleotides match TRBD2. V shed 1 base and J 2 bases; nucleotides not matched to a gene: 7. Germline-derived CDR1 and CDR2 are SGHTA and FQGNSA. CDR3 length: 17 amino acids. The CDR3 region is CASSLGEASGITDTQYF. As DNA, the CDR3 is TGTGCCAGCAGCTTAGGGGAGGCTAGCGGGATCACAGATACGCAGTATTTT.

The chain recombines TRBV18 with TRBJ1-2; TRBD1 matches at 10 bases. With 4 bases clipped from V and 3 bases from J, the junction kept 5 bases outside the gene matches. The CDR3 spans 15 residues. The germline CDR1 and CDR2 sequences are KGHSH and LQKENI. CDR3 DNA sequence: TGTGCCAGCTCACAGGGACAGGGGCTGGACTATGGCTACACCTTC. Translation: CASSQGQGLDYGYTF.